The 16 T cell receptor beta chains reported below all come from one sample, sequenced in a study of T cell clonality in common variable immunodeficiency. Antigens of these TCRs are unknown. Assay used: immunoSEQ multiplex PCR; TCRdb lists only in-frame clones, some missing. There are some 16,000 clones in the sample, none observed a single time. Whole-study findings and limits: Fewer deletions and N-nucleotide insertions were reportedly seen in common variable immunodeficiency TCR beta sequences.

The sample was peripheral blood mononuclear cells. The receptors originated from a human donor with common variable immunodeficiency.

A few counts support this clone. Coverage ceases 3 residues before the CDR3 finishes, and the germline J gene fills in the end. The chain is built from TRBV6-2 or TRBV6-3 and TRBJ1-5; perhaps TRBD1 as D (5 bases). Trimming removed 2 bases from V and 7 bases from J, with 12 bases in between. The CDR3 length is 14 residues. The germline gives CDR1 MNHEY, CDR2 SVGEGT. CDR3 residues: CASSYAGGEQPQHF. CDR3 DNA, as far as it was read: TGTGCCAGCAGTTACGCCGGGGGAGAGCAGCCC.

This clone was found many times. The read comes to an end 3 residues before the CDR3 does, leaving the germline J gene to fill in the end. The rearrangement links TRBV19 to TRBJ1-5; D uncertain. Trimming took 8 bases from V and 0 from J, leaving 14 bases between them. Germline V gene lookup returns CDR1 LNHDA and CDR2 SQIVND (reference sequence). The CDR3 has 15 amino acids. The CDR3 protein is CASSRNRNSNQPQHF. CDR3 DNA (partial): TGTGCCAGTTCTCGCAACAGAAATAGCAATCAGCCC.

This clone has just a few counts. CDR3 region: CASSLDVLGYTF. The CDR3 bases that were read are TGTGCCAGCAGCTTGGATGTCCTTGGC. The gene calls are TRBV5-6 and TRBJ1-2; D is uncertain. The CDR3 goes on 3 residues after the read ends, and that part is filled in from the germline J gene. V lost 0 bases, J lost 7 bases, and 7 bases lay in between. The CDR3 is 12 residues long. Germline V gives CDR1 SGHDT, CDR2 YYEEEE.

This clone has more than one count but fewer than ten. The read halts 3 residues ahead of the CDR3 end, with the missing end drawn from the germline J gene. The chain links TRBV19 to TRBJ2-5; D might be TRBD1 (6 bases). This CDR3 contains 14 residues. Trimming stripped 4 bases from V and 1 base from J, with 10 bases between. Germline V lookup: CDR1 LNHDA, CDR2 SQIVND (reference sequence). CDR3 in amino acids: CASSTRTAQETQYF. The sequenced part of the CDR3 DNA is TGTGCCAGTAGTACCCGGACAGCCCAAGAGACC.

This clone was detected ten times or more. This CDR3 is CASSKRGGNEKLFF. The part of the CDR3 DNA that was read is TGTGCCAGCTCAAAAAGAGGCGGTAATGAAAAA. The gene calls are TRBV18 and TRBJ1-4, with no clear D. The observed sequence ends 3 residues before the CDR3 terminus, with the missing tail filled in from the germline J gene. There are 14 residues in the CDR3. V dropped 5 bases and J dropped 4 bases, with 11 bases sitting between them. Germline lookup yields CDR1 KGHSH and CDR2 LQKENI.

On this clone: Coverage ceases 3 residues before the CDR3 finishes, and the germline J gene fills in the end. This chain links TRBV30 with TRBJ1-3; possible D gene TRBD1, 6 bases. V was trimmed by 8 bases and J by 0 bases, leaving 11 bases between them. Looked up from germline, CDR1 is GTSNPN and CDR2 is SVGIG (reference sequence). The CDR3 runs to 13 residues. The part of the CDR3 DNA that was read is TGTGCCCAACAGGGATACTCTGGAAACACC. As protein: CAQQGYSGNT. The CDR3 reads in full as CAQQGYSGNTIYF.

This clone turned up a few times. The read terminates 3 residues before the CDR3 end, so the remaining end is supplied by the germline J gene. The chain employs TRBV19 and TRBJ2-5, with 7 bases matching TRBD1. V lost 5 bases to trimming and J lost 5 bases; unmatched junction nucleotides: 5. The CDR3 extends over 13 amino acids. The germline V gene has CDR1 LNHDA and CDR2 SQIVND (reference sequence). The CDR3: CASSSQGKETQYF. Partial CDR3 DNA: TGTGCCAGTAGTTCACAGGGGAAGGAGACC.

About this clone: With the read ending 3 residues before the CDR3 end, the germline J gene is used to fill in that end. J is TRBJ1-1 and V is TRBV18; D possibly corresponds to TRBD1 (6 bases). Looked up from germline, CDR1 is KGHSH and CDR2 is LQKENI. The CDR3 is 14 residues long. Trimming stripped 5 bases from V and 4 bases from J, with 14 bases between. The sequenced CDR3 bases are TGTGCCAGCTCATCGATAGGACAGCCCACTGAA. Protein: CASSSIGQPTE. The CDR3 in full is CASSSIGQPTEAFF.

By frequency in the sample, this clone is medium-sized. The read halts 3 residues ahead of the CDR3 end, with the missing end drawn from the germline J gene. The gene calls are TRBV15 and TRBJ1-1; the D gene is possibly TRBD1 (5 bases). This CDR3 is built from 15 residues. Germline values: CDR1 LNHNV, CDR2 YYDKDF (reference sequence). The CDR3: CATSRAGEGMRGAFF. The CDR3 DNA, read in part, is TGTGCCACCAGCAGAGCGGGGGAGGGAATGCGTGGA. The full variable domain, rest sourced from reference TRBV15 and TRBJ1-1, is DAMVIQNPRYQVTQFGKPVTLSCSQTLNHNVMYWYQQKSSQAPKLLFHYYDKDFNNEADTPDNFQSRRPNTSFCFLDIRSPGLGDTAMYLCATSRAGEGMRGAFFGQGTRLTVV.

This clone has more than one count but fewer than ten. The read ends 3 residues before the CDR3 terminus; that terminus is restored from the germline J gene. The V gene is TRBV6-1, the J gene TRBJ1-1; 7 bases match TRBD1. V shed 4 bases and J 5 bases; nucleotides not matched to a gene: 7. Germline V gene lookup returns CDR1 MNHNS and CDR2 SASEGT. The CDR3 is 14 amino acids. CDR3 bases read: TGTGCCAGCAGTGGTGGCAGGGGGGATACTGAA. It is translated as CASSGGRGDTE. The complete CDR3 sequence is CASSGGRGDTEAFF.

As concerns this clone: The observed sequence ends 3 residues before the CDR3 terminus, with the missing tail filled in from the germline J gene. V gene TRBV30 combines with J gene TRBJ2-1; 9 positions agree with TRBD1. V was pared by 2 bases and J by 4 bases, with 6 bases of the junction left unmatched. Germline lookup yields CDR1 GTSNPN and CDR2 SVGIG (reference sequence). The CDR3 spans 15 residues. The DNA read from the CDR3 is TGTGCCTGGAGTTTAGGGACAGGGACTTACAATGAG. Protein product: CAWSLGTGTYNE. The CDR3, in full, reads CAWSLGTGTYNEQFF.

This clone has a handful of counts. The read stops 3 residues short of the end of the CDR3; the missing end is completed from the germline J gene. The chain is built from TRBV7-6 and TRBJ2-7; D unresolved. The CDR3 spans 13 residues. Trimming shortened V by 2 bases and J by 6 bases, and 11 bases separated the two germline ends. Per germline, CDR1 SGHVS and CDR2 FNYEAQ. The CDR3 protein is CASSLREGREQYF. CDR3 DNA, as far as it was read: TGTGCCAGCAGCTTAAGAGAAGGGCGCGAG. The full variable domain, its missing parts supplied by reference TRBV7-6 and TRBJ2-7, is GAGVSQSPRYKVTKRGQDVALRCDPISGHVSLYWYRQALGQGPEFLTYFNYEAQQDKSGLPNDRFSAERPEGSISTLTIQRTEQRDSAMYRCASSLREGREQYFGPGTRLTVT.

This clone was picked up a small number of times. CDR3 loop: CAWSGQGLGGSPLHF. CDR3 DNA, as far as it was read: TGTGCCTGGAGCGGACAGGGCCTTGGTGGTTCACCC. The gene calls are TRBV30 and TRBJ1-6; 8 bases map to TRBD1. The CDR3 is cut off 3 residues early in the read; its end comes from the germline J gene. There are 15 residues in the CDR3. Per germline, CDR1 GTSNPN and CDR2 SVGIG (reference sequence). V lost 3 bases and J lost 9; bases outside the gene matches: 10.

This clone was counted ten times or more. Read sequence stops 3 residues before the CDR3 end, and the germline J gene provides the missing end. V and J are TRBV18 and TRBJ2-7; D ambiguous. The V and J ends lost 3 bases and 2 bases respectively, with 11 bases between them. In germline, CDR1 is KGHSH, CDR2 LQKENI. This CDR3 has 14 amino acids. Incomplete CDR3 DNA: TGTGCCAGCTCACCCGCCAGGAAGACCTACGAG. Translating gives CASSPARKTYE. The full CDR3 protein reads CASSPARKTYEQYF.

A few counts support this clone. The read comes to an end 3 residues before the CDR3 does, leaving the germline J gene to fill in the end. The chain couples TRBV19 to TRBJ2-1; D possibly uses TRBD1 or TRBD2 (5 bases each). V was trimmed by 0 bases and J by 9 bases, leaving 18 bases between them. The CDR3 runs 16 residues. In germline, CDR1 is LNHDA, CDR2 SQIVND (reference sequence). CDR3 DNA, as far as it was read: TGTGCCAGTAGTATAGATTATAGGGGAGCCTACCTTGAG. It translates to CASSIDYRGAYLE. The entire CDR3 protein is CASSIDYRGAYLEQFF.

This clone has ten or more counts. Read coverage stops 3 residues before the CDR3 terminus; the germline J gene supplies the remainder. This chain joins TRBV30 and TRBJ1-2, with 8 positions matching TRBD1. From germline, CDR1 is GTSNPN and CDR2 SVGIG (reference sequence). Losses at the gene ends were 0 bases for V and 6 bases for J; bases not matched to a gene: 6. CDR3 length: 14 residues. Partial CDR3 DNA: TGTGCCTGGAGTGTTGGACAGGGAGGGCATGGC. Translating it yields CAWSVGQGGHG. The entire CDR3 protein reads CAWSVGQGGHGYTF.